Below are 31 T cell receptor beta chains sequenced from a single sample in a study of blood T cell repertoires in COVID-19. Measured with immunoSEQ multiplex PCR; TCRdb has only the in-frame clones, and not every one. The sample comprises fewer than 400,000 clones, 75% to 90% of which are singletons, and 3.6% rests with the top ten. Sequenced: peripheral blood. The receptors shown here come from a woman between 18 and 29 years old with acute or convalescent COVID-19.

This chain connects TRBV28 to TRBJ2-7, with 12 bases fitting TRBD1. Germline CDR1 reads MDHEN; CDR2 reads SYDVKM. The CDR3 loop spans 16 amino acids. The ends lost 5 bases at V and 5 bases at J; junction bases unmatched: 10. This CDR3 is CASSHDRDRGLDEQYF. CDR3 DNA sequence: TGTGCCAGCAGTCACGACCGGGACAGGGGGCTCGACGAGCAGTACTTC.

The chain is built from TRBV7-2 and TRBJ1-1; the D is unclear. The CDR3 length is 15 residues. The germline gives CDR1 SGHTA, CDR2 FQGNSA. The germline V and J ends were trimmed by 3 bases and 0 bases, with 11 bases remaining between them. The CDR3 loop is CASSFSIELNTEAFF. The CDR3, as DNA: TGTGCCAGCAGCTTTTCAATCGAGTTGAACACTGAAGCTTTCTTT.

This clone was found a few times. The chain employs TRBV6-5 and TRBJ2-1, with 12 bases identical to TRBD1. Germline CDR1 reads MNHEY; CDR2 reads SVGAGI. V dropped 4 bases and J dropped 6; count of bases not matched to a gene: 7. The CDR3 is 16 residues long. The CDR3 DNA follows: TGTGCCAGCAGTTCTTACCGGGACAGGGGGCTCAATGAGCAGTTCTTC. Translating it yields CASSSYRDRGLNEQFF.

This clone was seen more than once but under ten times. Other DNA sequences in this sample translate to the same CDR3. The CDR3 DNA sequence: TGTGCCAGCAGTTCACTAGCGGGAGGGCCCGACGAGCAGTACTTC. Translation gives CASSSLAGGPDEQYF. The chain carries TRBV28 and TRBJ2-7, with 13 bases fitting TRBD2. CDR1 is MDHEN and CDR2 is SYDVKM in the germline V gene. J gave up 5 bases and V 4 bases, and 5 bases lay outside the gene matches. The CDR3 covers 15 residues.

The CDR3 protein is CASSPDSRKETQYF. The CDR3 DNA reads TGTGCCAGCAGCCCCGACTCCCGTAAAGAGACCCAGTACTTC. This chain joins TRBV7-3 and TRBJ2-5, with D hard to call. V lost 5 bases to trimming and J lost 3 bases, with 13 bases between them. The CDR3 has 14 residues. CDR1 is SGHTA and CDR2 is FQGTGA in the germline V gene.

The chain employs TRBV5-6 and TRBJ1-5, with 8 bases aligning to TRBD1. Trimming removed 4 bases from V and 0 bases from J; junction bases left unmatched: 6. Germline lookup yields CDR1 SGHDT and CDR2 YYEEEE. The CDR3 contains 16 residues. CDR3 protein: CASSRGQEYSNQPQHF. The CDR3 bases are TGTGCCAGCAGCAGGGGACAGGAATATAGCAATCAGCCCCAGCATTTT.

The chain couples TRBV6-2 or TRBV6-3 to TRBJ2-1; maybe TRBD2 (6 bases). CDR1 is MNHEY and CDR2 is SVGEGT in the germline V gene. V was cut by 5 bases and J by 0 bases, with 17 bases left in between. CDR3 length: 17 amino acids. In DNA, the CDR3 is TGTGCCAGCAGTCCGCTGGGTAGCGGAAGCTCCTACAATGAGCAGTTCTTC. It yields the protein CASSPLGSGSSYNEQFF.

The chain has TRBV9 and TRBJ1-5; 8 positions match TRBD1. The germline V gene encodes CDR1 SGDLS and CDR2 YYNGEE. The CDR3 contains 15 residues. The V segment lost 4 bases and the J segment 6 bases; nucleotides outside the gene matches: 9. The DNA of the CDR3 is TGTGCCAGCAGCCCGGGACAGGAACTTCTTCAGCCCCAGCATTTT. This gives the protein CASSPGQELLQPQHF.

The chain has TRBV3-1 (or the pseudogene TRBV3-2) and TRBJ2-1; 7 positions match TRBD2. V lost 1 base and J lost 0; bases outside the gene matches: 6. Germline CDR1 reads LGHDT; CDR2 reads YNNKEL (reference sequence). The CDR3 is 17 residues long. CDR3 loop: CASSQARGSNSYNEQFF. CDR3 sequence (DNA): TGTGCCAGCAGCCAAGCACGCGGGAGTAACTCCTACAATGAGCAGTTCTTC.

The chain couples TRBV9 to TRBJ1-1, with 7 nucleotides matching TRBD1. V gave up 4 bases and J gave up 1 base; unmatched junction bases: 4. The CDR3 sequence is 14 residues long. Germline-derived CDR1 and CDR2 are SGDLS and YYNGEE. CDR3 region: CASSKQGRNTEAFF. The CDR3 DNA is TGTGCCAGCAGCAAACAGGGGAGGAACACTGAAGCTTTCTTT.

In DNA form, the CDR3 reads TGTGCCAGCAGTTTATGGCCATCGAGCTCCTACGAGCAGTACTTC. Amino acid sequence: CASSLWPSSSYEQYF. The V gene is TRBV28, the J gene TRBJ2-7; D not resolved. The germline V and J ends were trimmed by 0 bases and 0 bases, with 9 bases remaining between them. The germline gives CDR1 MDHEN, CDR2 SYDVKM. CDR3 length: 15 amino acids.

The chain couples TRBV3-1 (or the pseudogene TRBV3-2) to TRBJ1-6, with TRBD1 as a possible D gene (6 bases). This CDR3 has 14 residues. Looked up from germline, CDR1 is LGHDT and CDR2 is YNNKEL (reference sequence). The ends were cut back, 1 base at V and 9 bases at J, with 10 bases in the middle. The DNA of the CDR3 is TGTGCCAGCAGCCAAGGCAGGGGCGGTTCACCCCTCCACTTT. Protein sequence: CASSQGRGGSPLHF.

This chain joins TRBV11-2 and TRBJ2-3; a weak D match, TRBD2 (5 bases). Germline values: CDR1 SGHAT, CDR2 FQNNGV. This CDR3 has 18 amino acids. The ends were cut back, 4 bases at V and 3 bases at J, with 23 bases in the middle. The CDR3 region is CASSSSPGVEVWTDTQYF. CDR3 DNA: TGTGCCAGCAGCTCCTCCCCCGGGGTGGAGGTGTGGACAGATACGCAGTATTTT. Full variable domain (missing parts from reference TRBV11-2 and TRBJ2-3): EAGVAQSPRYKIIEKRQSVAFWCNPISGHATLYWYQQILGQGPKLLIQFQNNGVVDDSQLPKDRFSAERLKGVDSTLKIQPAKLEDSAVYLCASSSSPGVEVWTDTQYFGPGTRLTVL.

The chain is built from TRBV21-1 and TRBJ1-6; the table assigns TRBD1, which was not confirmed against the DNA. TRBV21-1 is annotated as a pseudogene. The CDR3 runs 15 residues. The CDR3 sequence: CASSEETGTDSPLHF. The CDR3, as DNA: TGTGCCAGCAGCGAGGAGACAGGGACGGATTCACCCCTCCACTTT.

The chain links TRBV7-9 to TRBJ2-3; 12 bases align to TRBD2. V lost 4 bases to trimming and J lost 0 bases; unmatched junction nucleotides: 2. The germline CDR1 and CDR2 sequences are SEHNR and FQNEAQ (reference sequence). The CDR3 is 16 residues long. The CDR3 nucleotides are TGTGCCAGCAGCTCCGGACTAGCGGGAAGCACAGATACGCAGTATTTT. This codes for CASSSGLAGSTDTQYF.

In this sample, this clone turned up a few times. The chain uses TRBV6-5 and TRBJ2-7, with a weak D call TRBD1 (6 bases). CDR1 is MNHEY and CDR2 is SVGAGI in the germline V gene. The CDR3 is 12 amino acids. The V end was cut by 6 bases, the J end by 5 bases, with 11 bases between. The CDR3 sequence: CASSRGPNEQYF. The DNA of the CDR3 is TGTGCCAGCAGCAGGGGCCCAAACGAGCAGTACTTC.

The rearrangement joins TRBV7-9 to TRBJ2-3, with 7 positions matching TRBD2. V lost 0 bases to trimming and J lost 2 bases; unmatched junction nucleotides: 8. This CDR3 spans 17 amino acids. In germline, CDR1 is SEHNR, CDR2 FQNEAQ (reference sequence). The CDR3 spells CASSLALDGGTTDTQYF. The CDR3 DNA sequence: TGTGCCAGCAGCTTAGCCCTCGACGGGGGGACCACAGATACGCAGTATTTT.

The genes are TRBV5-6 and TRBJ1-6; 7 nucleotides align to TRBD1. The V gene's germline CDR1 is SGHDT and CDR2 YYEEEE. The junction had 7 bases not matched to a gene; V was cut back by 4 bases and J by 3 bases. This CDR3 is built from 16 residues. The DNA for the CDR3 is TGTGCCAGCAGCCGACCCGGGACAGTCTATAATTCACCCCTCCACTTT. Protein sequence: CASSRPGTVYNSPLHF.

The chain uses TRBV6-1 and TRBJ1-6; D unclear. Looked up from germline, CDR1 is MNHNS and CDR2 is SASEGT. This CDR3 spans 15 amino acids. The ends were cut back, 0 bases at V and 7 bases at J, with 10 bases in the middle. CDR3 nucleotides: TGTGCCAGCAGTGAAGCCGTTCTAATAAATTCACCCCTCCACTTT. Translating it yields CASSEAVLINSPLHF.

The chain links TRBV5-1 to TRBJ1-5; unclear D gene. Germline V lookup: CDR1 SGHRS, CDR2 YFSETQ. Trimming stripped 2 bases from V and 3 bases from J, with 9 bases between. The CDR3 contains 14 residues. The CDR3 protein is CASSFDGVNQPQHF. The CDR3, as DNA: TGCGCCAGCAGCTTTGACGGAGTCAATCAGCCCCAGCATTTT.

J is TRBJ2-7 and V is TRBV30, with TRBD1 identical over 7 bases. Germline V gives CDR1 GTSNPN, CDR2 SVGIG (reference sequence). CDR3 length: 15 residues. Trimming removed 1 base from V and 2 bases from J; junction bases left unmatched: 8. The CDR3 region has the DNA TGTGCCTGGAGTGGAGTCGGACAGGCCCCCTACGAGCAGTACTTC. Translating it yields CAWSGVGQAPYEQYF.

DNA for the CDR3: TGTGCCAGCAGCACGCACCCTCTCGGGACAGGGCCCACAGATACGCAGTATTTT. Translated: CASSTHPLGTGPTDTQYF. The rearrangement uses TRBV9 and TRBJ2-3; 9 bases match TRBD1. The CDR3 spans 18 residues. Per the germline V gene, CDR1 is SGDLS and CDR2 is YYNGEE. The junction had 14 bases not matched to a gene; V was cut back by 4 bases and J by 2 bases.

The J gene is TRBJ2-7, the V gene TRBV5-6; the match to TRBD2 covers 10 bases. The CDR3 covers 14 residues. V was clipped by 2 bases and J by 4 bases; unmatched bases: 3. Germline-derived CDR1 and CDR2 are SGHDT and YYEEEE. DNA of the CDR3: TGTGCCAGCAGCTTACTAGCGGGACCTTACGAGCAGTACTTC. Translation: CASSLLAGPYEQYF.

The V call is TRBV14, the J call TRBJ2-7; 8 nucleotides match TRBD1. Germline V CDR1 and CDR2: SGHDN, FVKESK. Germline trimming cut 3 bases from V and 5 bases from J; bases unmatched to any gene: 6. The length of the CDR3 is 14 residues. CDR3 in amino acids: CASSQTGAGNEQYF. In DNA, the CDR3 is TGTGCCAGCAGCCAGACAGGGGCGGGCAACGAGCAGTACTTC.

The CDR3 here is CASSETGGGVDQPQHF. The CDR3 bases are TGTGCCAGCAGTGAGACAGGGGGAGGTGTGGATCAGCCCCAGCATTTT. The chain recombines TRBV2 with TRBJ1-5, with 9 bases fitting TRBD1. CDR3 length: 16 amino acids. The V gene end was trimmed by 3 bases and the J gene end by 5 bases; junction bases not matched to a gene: 8. Germline assignment: CDR1 SNHLY and CDR2 FYNNEI. Full variable domain (missing parts from reference TRBV2 and TRBJ1-5): EPEVTQTPSHQVTQMGQEVILRCVPISNHLYFYWYRQILGQKVEFLVSFYNNEISEKSEIFDDQFSVERPDGSNFTLKIRSTKLEDSAMYFCASSETGGGVDQPQHFGDGTRLSIL.

The V gene is TRBV28, the J gene TRBJ1-1, with 11 nucleotides matching TRBD1. Germline V gene lookup returns CDR1 MDHEN and CDR2 SYDVKM. V gave up 2 bases and J gave up 6 bases; unmatched junction bases: 2. This CDR3 is 14 amino acids long. The CDR3 reads CASSLLGQGAEAFF. The CDR3 DNA is TGTGCCAGCAGTTTACTGGGACAGGGGGCTGAAGCTTTCTTT.

The genes are TRBV2 and TRBJ2-7; TRBD2 aligns across 10 bases. Trimming took 4 bases from V and 7 from J; bases not matched to a gene: 4. Per the germline V gene, CDR1 is SNHLY and CDR2 is FYNNEI. The CDR3 is 13 amino acids. The CDR3 loop reads CASSGLAGKEQYF. CDR3 DNA: TGTGCCAGCAGTGGACTAGCGGGTAAAGAGCAGTACTTC. Full variable domain (outside the CDR3, taken from reference TRBV2 and TRBJ2-7): EPEVTQTPSHQVTQMGQEVILRCVPISNHLYFYWYRQILGQKVEFLVSFYNNEISEKSEIFDDQFSVERPDGSNFTLKIRSTKLEDSAMYFCASSGLAGKEQYFGPGTRLTVT.

The chain recombines TRBV18 with TRBJ2-5, with 9 bases that match TRBD1. The germline gives CDR1 KGHSH, CDR2 LQKENI. The V gene end was trimmed by 3 bases and the J gene end by 4 bases; junction bases not matched to a gene: 3. The CDR3 is 14 residues long. The CDR3 region has the DNA TGTGCCAGCTCACCTGGGACAGGGTCAGAGACCCAGTACTTC. Protein: CASSPGTGSETQYF.

The rearrangement links TRBV2 to TRBJ1-5; 10 bases are a match to TRBD1. V shed 8 bases and J 2 bases; nucleotides not matched to a gene: 3. CDR3 length: 14 amino acids. Germline CDR1 reads SNHLY; CDR2 reads FYNNEI. CDR3 nucleotides: TGTGCCAGCGGACAGGGGGTTGGCAATCAGCCCCAGCATTTT. It specifies CASGQGVGNQPQHF.

V is TRBV5-1 and J is TRBJ2-5; maybe TRBD1 (7 bases). From germline, CDR1 is SGHRS and CDR2 YFSETQ. The CDR3 totals 14 residues. V lost 4 bases and J 1 base, leaving 11 bases between the germline ends. CDR3 sequence: CASSAGQPQETQYF. CDR3 coding DNA: TGCGCCAGCAGCGCGGGACAGCCCCAAGAGACCCAGTACTTC.

The chain carries TRBV6-5 and TRBJ1-2; weak D call: TRBD1 (6 bases). Germline CDR1 reads MNHEY; CDR2 reads SVGAGI. V lost 6 bases and J lost 5, with 13 bases in between. This CDR3 has 13 residues. CDR3 in amino acids: CASRVTGLYGYTF. The CDR3 nucleotides read TGTGCCAGCAGGGTGACAGGTCTATATGGCTACACCTTC.